The clone carrying this T cell receptor beta chain appeared a single time. Its specificity is unknown. Germline-derived CDR1 and CDR2 are LNHDA and SQIVND (reference sequence). This CDR3 comprises 15 residues. V was pared by 5 bases and J by 9 bases, with 8 bases of the junction left unmatched. The primer mix had 60 Vbeta and 13 Jbeta primers. The protocol was immunoSEQ multiplex PCR, while the TCRdb copy is restricted to in-frame clones and leaves out a portion. The sample yields fewer than 200,000 clones, around 77% seen once. This record belongs to a study of cytomegalovirus exposure and HLA in healthy donors. Findings and limits, study-wide: Follow-up analysis seemed to connect common viral pathogens with several of the most significant clusters identified. Reports described diagnosis of cytomegalovirus status by the classifier as highly specific and sensitive. No immune exposure information besides CMV serostatus was available. According to the study, 160 or so TCR beta chains were cytomegalovirus-associated.

Sequenced input: PBMCs. The clonotype originates from a man aged 55 to 70 in good health and CMV-seronegative. This rearrangement joins TRBV19 to TRBJ2-1; 12 bases align to TRBD1. The chain's CDR3 is CASSEGQGALSEQFF. In nucleotides, the CDR3 is TGTGCCAGTAGTGAGGGACAGGGGGCTCTGAGTGAGCAGTTCTTC.